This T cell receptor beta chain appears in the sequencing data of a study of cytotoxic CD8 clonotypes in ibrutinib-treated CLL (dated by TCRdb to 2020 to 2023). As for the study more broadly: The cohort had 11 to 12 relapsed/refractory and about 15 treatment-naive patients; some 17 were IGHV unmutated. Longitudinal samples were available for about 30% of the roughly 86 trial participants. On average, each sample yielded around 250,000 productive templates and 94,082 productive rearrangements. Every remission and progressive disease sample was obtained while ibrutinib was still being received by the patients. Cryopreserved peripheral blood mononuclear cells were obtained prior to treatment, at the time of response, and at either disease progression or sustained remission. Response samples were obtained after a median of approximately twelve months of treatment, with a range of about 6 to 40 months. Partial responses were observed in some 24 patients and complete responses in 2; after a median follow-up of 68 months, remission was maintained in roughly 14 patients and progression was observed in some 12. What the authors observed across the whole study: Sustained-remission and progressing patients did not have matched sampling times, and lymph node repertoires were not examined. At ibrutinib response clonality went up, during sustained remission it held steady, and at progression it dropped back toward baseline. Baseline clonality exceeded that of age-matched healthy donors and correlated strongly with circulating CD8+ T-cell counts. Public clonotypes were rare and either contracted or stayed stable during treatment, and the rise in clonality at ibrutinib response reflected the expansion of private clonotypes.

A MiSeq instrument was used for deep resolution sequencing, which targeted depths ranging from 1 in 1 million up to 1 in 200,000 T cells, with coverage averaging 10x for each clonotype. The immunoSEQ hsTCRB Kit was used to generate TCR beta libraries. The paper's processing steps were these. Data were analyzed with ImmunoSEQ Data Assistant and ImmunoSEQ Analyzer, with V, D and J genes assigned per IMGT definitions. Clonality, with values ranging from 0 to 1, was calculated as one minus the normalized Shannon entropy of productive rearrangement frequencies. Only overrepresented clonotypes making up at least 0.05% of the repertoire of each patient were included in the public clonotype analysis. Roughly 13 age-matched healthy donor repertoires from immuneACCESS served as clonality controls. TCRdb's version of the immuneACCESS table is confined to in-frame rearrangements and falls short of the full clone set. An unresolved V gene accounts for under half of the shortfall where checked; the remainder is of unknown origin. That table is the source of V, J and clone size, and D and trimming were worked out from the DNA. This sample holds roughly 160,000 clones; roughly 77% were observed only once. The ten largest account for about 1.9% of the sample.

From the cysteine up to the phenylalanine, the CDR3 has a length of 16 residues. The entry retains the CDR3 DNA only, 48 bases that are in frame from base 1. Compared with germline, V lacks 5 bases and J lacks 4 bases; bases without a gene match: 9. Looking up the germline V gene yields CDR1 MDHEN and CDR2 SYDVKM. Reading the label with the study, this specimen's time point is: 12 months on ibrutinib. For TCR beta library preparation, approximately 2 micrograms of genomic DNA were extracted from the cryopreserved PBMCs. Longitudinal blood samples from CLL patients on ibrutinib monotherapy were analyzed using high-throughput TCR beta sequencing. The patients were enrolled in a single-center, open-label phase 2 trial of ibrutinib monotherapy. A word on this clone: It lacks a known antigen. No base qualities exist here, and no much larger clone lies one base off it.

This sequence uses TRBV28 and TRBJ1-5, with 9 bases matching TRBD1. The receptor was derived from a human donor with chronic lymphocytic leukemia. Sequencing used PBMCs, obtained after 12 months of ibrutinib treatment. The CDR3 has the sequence CASSGPGQGWNQPQHF. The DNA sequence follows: TGTGCCAGCAGTGGACCGGGACAGGGTTGGAATCAGCCCCAGCATTTT.